The 20 T cell receptor beta chains given below trace back to one sample, sequenced in a study of molecular identifiers for immune sequencing clone quantification. TCRdb reprocessed the PCR reads via MiXCR and lists one record per CDR3 protein. The sample lists approximately 550,000 distinct CDR3 sequences, under 30% occurring once. The sample taken for sequencing was naive CD8+ T cells from blood, with Jurkat cell RNA spiked in. Sample subset: FACS-sorted CD8+CD4-CCR7+CD45RA+ naive T cells. These receptor sequences come from a human donor in good health. Some libraries in this study had Jurkat cell RNA spiked in.

Notes on this clonotype: A much more abundant neighbour one base away suggests this may be a read error. J is TRBJ2-7 and V is TRBV28; a weak D match, TRBD2 (7 bases). Germline V CDR1 and CDR2: MDHEN, SYDVKM. The CDR3 runs 14 residues. DNA of the CDR3: TGTGCCAGCAGCCCCCAGCGCGGGGGCTACAAGCAGTACTTC. Protein product: CASSPQRGGYKQYF.

This clonotype was counted ten times or more. V usage is TRBV7-9 and J usage is TRBJ2-5; the D gene is possibly TRBD2 (6 bases). Germline values: CDR1 SEHNR, CDR2 FQNEAQ (reference sequence). CDR3 length: 16 amino acids. V dropped 4 bases and J dropped 1 base, with 16 bases sitting between them. CDR3 in amino acids: CASSSGVGTSQETQYF. In DNA form, the CDR3 reads TGTGCCAGCAGCTCCGGGGTCGGGACTTCCCAAGAGACCCAGTACTTC.

This clonotype was detected a few times. The chain joins TRBV30 to TRBJ1-5; weak D call: TRBD1 (6 bases). Germline loops: CDR1 GTSNPN, CDR2 SVGIG (reference sequence). Trimming removed 4 bases at V and 2 bases at J, with 9 bases between. The CDR3 consists of 13 residues. The CDR3 region has the DNA TGTGCCTGGACTCCAGGGGGCAATCAGCCCCAGCATTTT. This translates into CAWTPGGNQPQHF.

J is TRBJ2-2 and V is TRBV27, with 8 bases that match TRBD1. Germline values: CDR1 MNHEY, CDR2 SMNVEV (reference sequence). Trimming took 4 bases from V and 5 from J; bases not matched to a gene: 6. The CDR3 is 15 residues long. The CDR3 spells CASSSQGARTGELFF. CDR3 bases: TGTGCCAGCAGTTCCCAGGGGGCCAGAACCGGGGAGCTGTTTTTT.

This clonotype was found many times. This chain uses TRBV7-2 with TRBJ2-5, with 8 positions matching TRBD1. V lost 6 bases to trimming and J lost 1 base; unmatched junction nucleotides: 13. The CDR3 runs 17 residues. Germline V lookup: CDR1 SGHTA, CDR2 FQGNSA. The CDR3 spells CASRIGQGRGLQETQYF. In DNA, the CDR3 is TGTGCCAGCAGGATCGGACAGGGAAGAGGTCTCCAAGAGACCCAGTACTTC. Based on the CDR3 plus reference TRBV7-2 and TRBJ2-5, the full variable domain is GAGVSQSPSNKVTEKGKDVELRCDPISGHTALYWYRQSLGQGLEFLIYFQGNSAPDKSGLPSDRFSAERTGGSVSTLTIQRTQQEDSAVYLCASRIGQGRGLQETQYFGPGTRLLVL.

Comments on this clonotype: A single base separates this from a much larger clone, so it may be a read error. The CDR3, as DNA: TGCAGTGCCATCTCCACTAGGGTCGTAGTGAACACTGAAGCTTTCTTT. Translation gives CSAISTRVVVNTEAFF. The gene calls are TRBV20-1 and TRBJ1-1; D not resolved. Germline assignment: CDR1 DFQATT and CDR2 SNEGSKA (reference sequence). CDR3 length: 16 residues. The ends were cut back, 6 bases at V and 0 bases at J, with 20 bases in the middle.

This clonotype has just a few counts. The chain joins TRBV7-2 to TRBJ2-1, with TRBD2 matching over 11 bases. There are 19 residues in the CDR3. V trimming: 1 base; J trimming: 0 bases; junction bases outside the gene matches: 8. Germline V CDR1 and CDR2: SGHTA, FQGNSA. CDR3 region: CASSLETLAGVRSYNEQFF. In DNA, the CDR3 is TGTGCCAGCAGCTTAGAGACACTAGCGGGGGTTCGCTCCTACAATGAGCAGTTCTTC.

As DNA, the CDR3 is TGTGCCAGCAGCGTAGGAACTATTTCAAACGGGGAGCTGTTTTTT. This codes for CASSVGTISNGELFF. The chain employs TRBV9 and TRBJ2-2; D remains unclear. The CDR3 length is 15 residues. Trimming shortened V by 0 bases and J by 7 bases, and 13 bases separated the two germline ends. Germline CDR1 reads SGDLS; CDR2 reads YYNGEE.

With regard to this clonotype: The missing conserved phenylalanine or tryptophan at the end of this CDR3 makes a read error likely. The chain combines TRBV7-9 with TRBJ2-7; tentatively, D is TRBD2 (6 bases). Germline V gives CDR1 SEHNR, CDR2 FQNEAQ (reference sequence). The CDR3 runs to 13 residues. V was trimmed by 8 bases and J by 0 bases, leaving 11 bases between them. CDR3 in amino acids: CASGRTTSYEQYI. The CDR3 region has the DNA TGTGCCAGCGGCCGGACTACCTCCTACGAGCAGTACATC.

Note on this clonotype: Relative to the germline gene, one junction end is altered; a read error may explain this. Written as DNA, the CDR3 is TGTGCCTGCAGTGAAAGGGACAGAGCAACTAATGAAAAACTGTTTTTT. Translating gives CACSERDRATNEKLFF. The chain uses TRBV6-1 and TRBJ1-4; 7 bases are shared with TRBD1. Per germline, CDR1 MNHNS and CDR2 SASEGT. This CDR3 is built from 16 residues.

Remarks on this clonotype: Being one base from a much bigger clone, this may be a read error. The V and J genes are TRBV5-4 and TRBJ2-2; possibly TRBD2 for D (5 bases). The CDR3 spans 16 residues. Germline V CDR1 and CDR2: SGHNT, YYREEE (reference sequence). DNA of the CDR3: TGTGCCAGCAGCTTGTTAGGCGGGTTGAGCACCGGGGAGCTGTCTTTT. Translated: CASSLLGGLSTGELSF.

Ten or more counts support this clonotype. The CDR3 region is CASSLHMNTEAFF. CDR3 bases: TGTGCCAGCAGTCTACATATGAACACTGAAGCTTTCTTT. The chain combines TRBV28 with TRBJ1-1; D gene ambiguous. This CDR3 contains 13 residues. CDR1 MDHEN and CDR2 SYDVKM come from the germline V gene. V was clipped by 5 bases and J by 0 bases, with 7 bases between them. Drawing the rest from reference TRBV28 and TRBJ1-1, the complete variable domain is DVKVTQSSRYLVKRTGEKVFLECVQDMDHENMFWYRQDPGLGLRLIYFSYDVKMKEKGDIPEGYSVSREKKERFSLILESASTNQTSMYLCASSLHMNTEAFFGQGTRLTVV.

In its sample, this clonotype was seen many times. The V gene is TRBV6-5, the J gene TRBJ2-3; D remains unclear. V lost 4 bases, J lost 4 bases, and 9 bases lay in between. This CDR3 has 13 residues. The germline V gene encodes CDR1 MNHEY and CDR2 SVGAGI. CDR3 sequence reads: CASSWAGPDTQYF. For the CDR3, the DNA is TGTGCCAGCAGTTGGGCTGGACCAGATACGCAGTATTTT.

In this sample, this clonotype turned up many times. This chain connects TRBV12-3 or TRBV12-4 to TRBJ2-3; tentatively, D is TRBD2 (6 bases). CDR3 size: 12 residues. The V gene lost 5 bases and the J gene lost 6 bases, with 9 bases spanning the gap. CDR3 sequence reads: CASSPSGDTQYF. The DNA of the CDR3 is TGTGCCAGCAGTCCCAGCGGGGATACGCAGTATTTT.

Many counts were recorded for this clonotype. The chain has TRBV28 and TRBJ2-3, with D maybe TRBD1 (5 bases). V was pared by 7 bases and J by 2 bases, with 13 bases between. The CDR3 covers 14 residues. Germline loops: CDR1 MDHEN, CDR2 SYDVKM. CDR3 nucleotides: TGTGCCAGCAATAGGGGTTGGGCCACAGATACGCAGTATTTT. Translated: CASNRGWATDTQYF.

As regards this clonotype: A much larger clone sits a single nucleotide away, making a read error possible. The chain couples TRBV20-1 to TRBJ2-7; 9 bases map to TRBD1. The CDR3 loop spans 13 amino acids. V dropped 5 bases and J dropped 2; count of bases not matched to a gene: 4. The germline V gene has CDR1 DFQATT and CDR2 SNEGSKA (reference sequence). The DNA for the CDR3 is TGCAGTGCTGGGGACAGGGTACCCTACGAGCAGTACTTC. Protein sequence: CSAGDRVPYEQYF.

The CDR3 DNA is TGTGCCAGCAGTTTAACCAGGGGGAATGAGCAGTACTTC. The encoded protein is CASSLTRGNEQYF. The chain combines TRBV12-3 or TRBV12-4 with TRBJ2-4; 7 nucleotides line up with TRBD1. The CDR3 covers 13 residues. The ends lost 2 bases at V and 13 bases at J; junction bases unmatched: 8.

With respect to this clonotype: A much larger clone is a single base away; this may be a read error. The chain couples TRBV27 to TRBJ2-5; D not resolved. V was pared by 8 bases and J by 5 bases, with 12 bases between. Germline V gene data show CDR1 as MNHEY and CDR2 as SMNVEV (reference sequence). The CDR3 sequence is 12 residues long. The CDR3 nucleotides read TGTGCCAGCGGCCTAACCCTGGAGACCCAGTACTTC. Amino acid sequence: CASGLTLETQYF.

A note on this clonotype: This could be a read error, since a much larger clone is one nucleotide away. This rearrangement joins TRBV12-3 or TRBV12-4 to TRBJ2-3; D is possibly TRBD2 (5 bases). V was pared by 6 bases and J by 4 bases, with 11 bases between. The CDR3 is 13 residues long. As DNA, the CDR3 is TGTGCCAGCAGGCCAGCGGTGGCAGATACGCAGTATTTT. It codes for CASRPAVADTQYF.

This clonotype was recorded at least ten times. The chain recombines TRBV2 with TRBJ2-7; 10 nucleotides line up with TRBD1. The CDR3 sequence is 13 residues long. The V gene's germline CDR1 is SNHLY and CDR2 FYNNEI. Trimming removed 8 bases from V and 6 bases from J; junction bases left unmatched: 7. The CDR3 coding sequence is TGTGCCAGCGTCTGGACAGGGGGAGGCGAGCAGTACTTC. Residues: CASVWTGGGEQYF.